This is a list of T cell receptor beta chains from one sample in a study of graft-versus-host responses after intestinal transplantation. The method was immunoSEQ multiplex PCR; TCRdb's version includes in-frame clones alone and lacks a portion of them. The table has 29,000 or so clones, 60% to 85% seen once. Sample: ileum tissue, taken 98 days after intestinal transplantation. These receptors came from a human patient who received an intestinal transplant, so some T cells may come from the graft donor. CDR3s include the opening cysteine and the closing phenylalanine or tryptophan. D genes are given only for firm matches. A clone size is listed for some rows: how often the clone was seen (once, few, many), or a class if it is expanded.

TRBV6-1	NA	NA	TRBJ1-6	TGTGCCAGCAGTGAAGAGGGTTACAGTTGGGATTCACCCCTCCACTTT	CASSEEGYSWDSPLHF
TRBV14	NA	NA	TRBJ2-7	TGTGCCAGCAGCTTCGCTGGGACGGGGGAGCAGTACTTC	CASSFAGTGEQYF
TRBV9	TRBD1	NA	TRBJ1-5	TGTGCCAGCAGCGTAGGGGACAGCCAAAATCAGCCCCAGCATTTT	CASSVGDSQNQPQHF
TRBV7-3	NA	NA	TRBJ1-1	TGTGCCAGCAGCCACCCAGGGAACACTGAAGCTTTCTTT	CASSHPGNTEAFF
TRBV14	NA	NA	TRBJ2-1	TGTGCCAGCAGCGCTCGCTCGGCCCGCAATGAGCAGTTCTTC	CASSARSARNEQFF
TRBV10-1	TRBD2	NA	TRBJ2-2	TGCGCCAGCAGTCCCCTAGCGGGGAATATCGGGGAGCTGTTTTTT	CASSPLAGNIGELFF
TRBV12-5	NA	NA	TRBJ1-1	TGTGCTAGTGGTTTGGGGAATGAGGACACTGAAGCTTTCTTT	CASGLGNEDTEAFF
TRBV5-1	TRBD1	few	TRBJ2-2	TGCGCCAGCAGCTTGGGACAGGGGCTGTTTTTT	CASSLGQGLFF
TRBV10-3	NA	few	TRBJ1-2	TGTGCCATTGCGACAGGTTCTAACTATGGCTACACCTTC	CAIATGSNYGYTF
TRBV5-1	NA	NA	TRBJ2-2	TGCGCCAGCAGCTTGGATATTGGGGAGCTGTTTTTT	CASSLDIGELFF
TRBV19	TRBD2	NA	TRBJ2-7	TGTGCCAGTAGTATTGGGAGGGGCAGGTCGATTTACGAGCAGTACTTC	CASSIGRGRSIYEQYF
TRBV7-9	TRBD2	NA	TRBJ2-1	TGTGCCAGCAGCTCCCCGGGACTAGCGTCCAATGAGCAGTTCTTC	CASSSPGLASNEQFF
TRBV5-1	NA	few	TRBJ2-5	TGCGCCAGCACCCGGACACCACAAGAGACCCAGTACTTC	CASTRTPQETQYF
TRBV19	NA	NA	TRBJ1-6	TGTGCCAGTAGTGGTGAACGCTCCTATAATTCACCCCTCCACTTT	CASSGERSYNSPLHF
TRBV4-1	NA	once	TRBJ2-1	TGTGCCAGCAGCCAAGACCTTGAGCAGTTCTTC	CASSQDLEQFF
TRBV5-4	NA	few	TRBJ2-2	TGTGCCAGCAGCTTAGGAGGGATGGCCGGGGAGCTGTTTTTT	CASSLGGMAGELFF